Each of the 18 T cell receptor beta chains below was sequenced from the same sample in a study of cytomegalovirus exposure and HLA in healthy donors. Amplification used 60 Vbeta primers and 13 Jbeta primers. The repertoire was sequenced with immunoSEQ multiplex PCR; TCRdb's copy has only in-frame clones and lacks some. This sample has around 130,000 clones, with more than 60% found just once. The specimen was PBMCs. These receptors were collected from a woman aged 40 to 55 in good health and CMV-seropositive.

The chain combines TRBV6-6 with TRBJ1-4; a possible D gene is TRBD1 (5 bases). CDR1 is MNHNY, CDR2 SVGAGI, per germline (reference sequence). The CDR3 totals 14 residues. V gave up 0 bases and J gave up 9 bases, with 11 bases separating them. The CDR3: CASSYSDTIKKLFF. CDR3 sequence (DNA): TGTGCCAGCAGTTACTCGGACACAATAAAAAAACTGTTTTTT.

This chain links TRBV28 with TRBJ1-1; tentative D call: TRBD1 (6 bases). The CDR3 extends over 16 amino acids. Germline CDR1 is MDHEN and CDR2 is SYDVKM. Trimming stripped 2 bases from V and 1 base from J, with 14 bases between. This chain's CDR3 is CASSLLQQGPNTEAFF. The CDR3 coding sequence is TGTGCCAGCAGTTTACTCCAACAGGGACCGAACACTGAAGCTTTCTTT.

The chain joins TRBV5-6 to TRBJ2-3; D is perhaps TRBD1 (6 bases). Germline V gives CDR1 SGHDT, CDR2 YYEEEE. The CDR3 has 15 amino acids. The V end was cut by 3 bases, the J end by 1 base, with 12 bases between. The CDR3: CASSWDIYRTDTQYF. Written as DNA, the CDR3 is TGTGCCAGCAGCTGGGACATCTACCGCACAGATACGCAGTATTTT.

This clone was counted between two and nine times. CDR3 residues: CASSLEAASSYEQYF. DNA for the CDR3: TGTGCCAGCAGTTTAGAGGCGGCTAGCTCCTACGAGCAGTACTTC. V gene TRBV28 combines with J gene TRBJ2-7, with D hard to call. The CDR3 loop spans 15 amino acids. The V end lost 2 bases, the J end lost 0 bases, and 11 bases lay between the germline ends. CDR1 MDHEN and CDR2 SYDVKM come from the germline V gene.

The rearrangement uses TRBV27 and TRBJ2-7; weak D call: TRBD2 (6 bases). CDR1 is MNHEY and CDR2 is SMNVEV in the germline V gene (reference sequence). The CDR3 length is 13 residues. Trimming cost V 4 bases and J 3 bases, with 10 bases left between them. Here the CDR3 reads CASSSDGGYEQYF. CDR3 coding DNA: TGTGCCAGCAGTTCCGACGGGGGCTACGAGCAGTACTTC.

The chain has TRBV7-2 and TRBJ1-1; D remains unclear. The V gene's germline CDR1 is SGHTA and CDR2 FQGNSA. The CDR3 runs 13 residues. V lost 8 bases and J lost 1, with 11 bases in between. As DNA, the CDR3 is TGTGCCAGCCTGCGGTCGCCGAACACTGAAGCTTTCTTT. Its protein product is CASLRSPNTEAFF.

V gene TRBV30 combines with J gene TRBJ2-7; 10 nucleotides align to TRBD1. The junction had 1 base not matched to a gene; V was cut back by 2 bases and J by 6 bases. Per the germline V gene, CDR1 is GTSNPN and CDR2 is SVGIG (reference sequence). CDR3 size: 12 residues. CDR3 residues: CAWSWDRGEQYF. The CDR3 DNA sequence: TGTGCCTGGAGTTGGGACAGGGGCGAGCAGTACTTC.

The chain has TRBV30 and TRBJ2-7; 8 nucleotides line up with TRBD1. In germline, CDR1 is GTSNPN, CDR2 SVGIG (reference sequence). The V segment lost 4 bases and the J segment 3 bases; nucleotides outside the gene matches: 5. This CDR3 contains 13 residues. CDR3 nucleotides: TGTGCCTGGACAGGGGGCTCATACTACGAGCAGTACTTC. Protein product: CAWTGGSYYEQYF.

The chain links TRBV18 to TRBJ2-5; D is perhaps TRBD1 (5 bases). In germline, CDR1 is KGHSH, CDR2 LQKENI. V lost 6 bases and J lost 5, with 13 bases in between. The CDR3 is made up of 13 amino acids. The CDR3 loop reads CASSGQLRETQYF. The CDR3 bases are TGTGCCAGCTCTGGACAACTAAGGGAGACCCAGTACTTC.

J is TRBJ2-3 and V is TRBV13; TRBD2 matches 8 bases. The V gene end was trimmed by 4 bases and the J gene end by 4 bases; junction bases not matched to a gene: 10. The CDR3 length is 16 residues. CDR1 and CDR2 from the germline V gene are PRHDT and FYEKMQ (reference sequence). The CDR3 DNA sequence: TGTGCCAGCAGCTCCACTAGCGGCCGCTGGGCAGATACGCAGTATTTT. Amino acids: CASSSTSGRWADTQYF.

The chain carries TRBV6-5 and TRBJ1-1; D possibly corresponds to TRBD1 (6 bases). CDR3 length equals 12 residues. Germline V gene sequence: CDR1 MNHEY, CDR2 SVGAGI. With 6 bases removed from V and 4 bases from J, the gap between germline ends came to 9 bases. CDR3 DNA sequence: TGTGCCAGCAGAACAGGGACCACTGAAGCTTTCTTT. Translated: CASRTGTTEAFF.

The CDR3 here is CASSEGATGEQYF. CDR3 DNA sequence: TGTGCCAGCAGTGAGGGGGCGACCGGCGAGCAGTACTTC. V gene TRBV6-4 combines with J gene TRBJ2-7; the D gene is possibly TRBD1 (6 bases). Germline assignment: CDR1 MRHNA and CDR2 SNTAGT. The CDR3 spans 13 residues. Trimming cost V 3 bases and J 6 bases, with 12 bases left between them.

This clone turned up a few times. The V and J genes are TRBV11-1 and TRBJ1-1; 12 positions agree with TRBD1. The germline gives CDR1 SGHAT, CDR2 FQDESV (reference sequence). J lost 5 bases, V lost 4 bases, and 11 bases had no gene match. The CDR3 is 17 residues long. CDR3 bases: TGTGCCAGCAGCTCTCCGGGACAGGGGGCGGATATAACTGAAGCTTTCTTT. It codes for CASSSPGQGADITEAFF.

The table lists this clone with a count of one. The CDR3 loop is CASSLEGAIGDTQYF. DNA of the CDR3: TGTGCCAGCAGCTTGGAAGGGGCCATCGGAGATACGCAGTATTTT. The V gene is TRBV5-4, the J gene TRBJ2-3; TRBD1 might be the D (5 bases). V shed 0 bases and J shed 5 bases, with 13 bases lying between them. Germline CDR1 and CDR2: SGHNT and YYREEE (reference sequence). The CDR3 length is 15 residues. Combining the CDR3 with reference TRBV5-4 and TRBJ2-3 gives the whole variable domain ETGVTQSPTHLIKTRGQQVTLRCSSQSGHNTVSWYQQALGQGPQFIFQYYREEENGRGNFPPRFSGLQFPNYSSELNVNALELDDSALYLCASSLEGAIGDTQYFGPGTRLTVL.

V gene TRBV5-8 combines with J gene TRBJ2-7, with 8 positions matching TRBD1. Per germline, CDR1 SGHTS and CDR2 YDEGEE. The CDR3 sequence is 10 residues long. The CDR3 here is CASSRGQAHV. The CDR3 bases are TGTGCCAGCAGCAGGGGACAGGCCCACGTC.

This clone came up a few times. The V and J genes are TRBV28 and TRBJ2-7; 9 bases align to TRBD2. The length of the CDR3 is 15 residues. Germline V lookup: CDR1 MDHEN, CDR2 SYDVKM. J lost 3 bases, V lost 3 bases, and 6 bases had no gene match. CDR3 region: CASSFRREGIYEQYF. The DNA of the CDR3 is TGTGCCAGCAGTTTTCGGCGGGAGGGAATCTACGAGCAGTACTTC.

The chain couples TRBV7-8 to TRBJ2-1; D unclear. Germline assignment: CDR1 SGHVS and CDR2 FQNEAQ. V lost 6 bases and J 7 bases, leaving 13 bases between the germline ends. This CDR3 contains 13 residues. The CDR3 DNA reads as TGTGCCAGCAGGTCGACCCGGCGGAATGAGCAGTTCTTC. Translation gives CASRSTRRNEQFF.

CDR3 protein: CASSSGSSSYNEQFF. CDR3 in DNA: TGTGCCAGCAGCTCGGGGTCAAGCTCCTACAATGAGCAGTTCTTC. The chain employs TRBV9 and TRBJ2-1, with D tentatively TRBD2 (5 bases). Trimming cost V 4 bases and J 0 bases, with 11 bases left between them. Germline CDR1 and CDR2: SGDLS and YYNGEE. This CDR3 has 15 amino acids.